This TCR beta chain is from a study of human T cells and chemical hapten exposure. This clonotype was counted only a few times. As to time point: pre-sensitization, week 0. The treatment denotes: therapeutic diphenylcyclopropenone sensitization with weekly scalp DPC. TCRdb re-called the RACE reads with MiXCR, one entry per CDR3 protein. The sample records 380,000 or so distinct CDR3 sequences, roughly 6% being singletons. The source was whole blood, collected in connection with sensitization to the hapten diphenylcyclopropenone (DPC). The sequence was collected from a woman aged 18 to 35 with alopecia areata. Some clones in this sample may be carry-over from other donors' samples.

CDR3 nucleotides: TGTGCCAGCAGCCAAGCAGGTGGGGGGCCTAGGAAGACCCAGTACTTC. This encodes CASSQAGGGPRKTQYF. The gene calls are TRBV7-2 and TRBJ2-5; perhaps D is TRBD1 or TRBD2 (6 bases each). CDR3 length equals 16 residues. Between the trimmed V and J ends, which lost 5 bases and 6 bases, there was a span of 22 bases. From germline, CDR1 is SGHTA and CDR2 FQGNSA.